The 23 T cell receptor beta chains below come from one sample, sequenced in a study of T cell repertoires in cytomegalovirus infection. Their antigen targets remain unknown. TCRdb processed the reads anew with MiXCR; each CDR3 protein has one entry. The data contain some 800,000 distinct CDR3 sequences, around a third of them singletons. The sequenced sample was cultured CD8+ T cells from PBMCs, obtained from culture after CMV antigen stimulation. These receptors all stem from a human donor in good health (CMV status not recorded). Some clones in this sample may be carry-over from other donors' samples.

The J gene is TRBJ2-2, the V gene TRBV3-1; no definite D call. V was shortened by 1 base and J by 4 bases, with 10 bases between the two germline ends. CDR3 size: 15 residues. CDR1 and CDR2 from the germline V gene are LGHDT and YNNKEL (reference sequence). Here the CDR3 DNA reads TGTGCCAGCAGCCAAGCCGGGCCTTCCACCGGGGAGCTGTTTTTT. Amino acid sequence: CASSQAGPSTGELFF.

This chain uses TRBV6-1 with TRBJ2-3, with a weak D call TRBD2 (5 bases). Trimming stripped 6 bases from V and 0 bases from J, with 7 bases between. Germline V CDR1 and CDR2: MNHNS, SASEGT. This CDR3 has 13 amino acids. The CDR3 region is CASSGESTDTQYF. The CDR3 DNA reads as TGTGCCAGCAGCGGGGAGAGCACAGATACGCAGTATTTT.

CDR3 protein: CASSLIGDSSYEKLFF. CDR3 DNA sequence: TGTGCCAGCAGTTTAATAGGGGACAGCTCTTATGAAAAACTGTTTTTT. J is TRBJ1-4 and V is TRBV28; TRBD1 agrees at 7 bases. Germline-derived CDR1 and CDR2 are MDHEN and SYDVKM. Unmatched junction bases numbered 9, after V lost 2 bases and J lost 6 bases. There are 16 residues in the CDR3. The full variable domain, its missing parts supplied by reference TRBV28 and TRBJ1-4, is DVKVTQSSRYLVKRTGEKVFLECVQDMDHENMFWYRQDPGLGLRLIYFSYDVKMKEKGDIPEGYSVSREKKERFSLILESASTNQTSMYLCASSLIGDSSYEKLFFGSGTQLSVL.

The J gene is TRBJ1-1, the V gene TRBV10-2; D may be TRBD1 (6 bases). The CDR3 length is 12 residues. Per germline, CDR1 WSHSY and CDR2 SAAADI. V lost 11 bases and J lost 4, with 14 bases in between. In DNA form, the CDR3 reads TGCGCCGCCCGGGGGGGCTTCACTGAAGCTTTCTTT. This codes for CAARGGFTEAFF.

The chain couples TRBV28 to TRBJ2-1; 10 positions match TRBD2. Germline values: CDR1 MDHEN, CDR2 SYDVKM. V trimming: 6 bases; J trimming: 8 bases; junction bases outside the gene matches: 10. The CDR3 contains 15 residues. The CDR3 DNA reads as TGTGCCAGCAGGCTCGAGGGACTAGCGCTCGATGAGCAGTTCTTC. It yields the protein CASRLEGLALDEQFF.

The V and J genes are TRBV7-9 and TRBJ2-7, with D uncertain. The germline V and J ends were trimmed by 4 bases and 3 bases, with 13 bases remaining between them. This CDR3 has 14 amino acids. In germline, CDR1 is SEHNR, CDR2 FQNEAQ (reference sequence). CDR3 sequence: CASSSSRRRYEQYF. Written as DNA, the CDR3 is TGTGCCAGCAGCTCCTCGCGACGGCGCTACGAGCAGTACTTC.

The gene calls are TRBV7-3 and TRBJ2-2; TRBD2 matches at 8 bases. This CDR3 comprises 15 residues. V dropped 5 bases and J dropped 9; count of bases not matched to a gene: 11. CDR1 is SGHTA and CDR2 is FQGTGA in the germline V gene. CDR3 DNA: TGTGCCAGCAGCATTCCGGGACTAGGTCACCGGGAGCTGTTTTTT. It specifies CASSIPGLGHRELFF.

The chain carries TRBV7-9 and TRBJ1-1; tentatively, D is TRBD1 (6 bases). This CDR3 has 15 residues. The germline V gene encodes CDR1 SEHNR and CDR2 FQNEAQ (reference sequence). V lost 4 bases to trimming and J lost 0 bases, with 12 bases between them. The CDR3 loop is CASSSPDSLNTEAFF. The CDR3 coding sequence is TGTGCCAGCAGCTCCCCGGACAGCTTGAACACTGAAGCTTTCTTT.

In this sample, this clonotype turned up a few times. The chain's CDR3 is CSVEGYRSDRGPNSYNEQFF. The CDR3 nucleotides are TGCAGCGTTGAAGGGTACAGGTCCGACAGGGGGCCAAACTCCTACAATGAGCAGTTCTTC. J is TRBJ2-1 and V is TRBV29-1; 10 positions agree with TRBD1. There are 20 residues in the CDR3. V shed 1 base, J shed 0 bases, and the junction held 15 bases outside the gene matches. Germline V CDR1 and CDR2: SQVTM, ANQGSEA.

As concerns this clonotype: This CDR3 is missing its conserved last phenylalanine or tryptophan, likely due to a read error. The chain uses TRBV10-3 and TRBJ2-7, with D hard to call. This CDR3 has 11 residues. Per the germline V gene, CDR1 is ENHRY and CDR2 is SYGVKD. The germline V and J ends were trimmed by 0 bases and 5 bases, with 2 bases remaining between them. The CDR3, as DNA: TGTGCCATCAGTGAGTCCAACGAGCAGTACTCC. Encoded protein: CAISESNEQYS.

This clonotype came up a few times. This sequence joins TRBV6-5 and TRBJ1-1; D ambiguous. The V end lost 7 bases, the J end lost 3 bases, and 9 bases lay between the germline ends. The CDR3 runs to 12 residues. Per germline, CDR1 MNHEY and CDR2 SVGAGI. The CDR3 DNA follows: TGTGCCAGCAACGGGTGGGACACTGAAGCTTTCTTT. It yields the protein CASNGWDTEAFF.

The CDR3 loop is CASSIKGAGVYGYTF. In DNA, the CDR3 is TGTGCCAGTAGTATCAAGGGGGCGGGTGTCTATGGCTACACCTTC. The chain employs TRBV19 and TRBJ1-2, with TRBD1 matching 7 bases. Losses at the gene ends were 3 bases for V and 4 bases for J; bases not matched to a gene: 8. From germline, CDR1 is LNHDA and CDR2 SQIVND (reference sequence). The CDR3 spans 15 residues.

V is TRBV5-5 and J is TRBJ2-3; 11 bases line up with TRBD2. In germline, CDR1 is SGHKS, CDR2 YYEKEE (reference sequence). The CDR3 contains 18 residues. V trimming: 4 bases; J trimming: 3 bases; junction bases outside the gene matches: 13. The CDR3 DNA reads as TGTGCCAGCAGCCGAGGCTTAGCGGGGGGGTCTCAAACAGATACGCAGTATTTT. Protein sequence: CASSRGLAGGSQTDTQYF.

This clonotype was recorded many times. V and J are TRBV7-2 and TRBJ1-1; D ambiguous. V dropped 5 bases and J dropped 0 bases, with 16 bases sitting between them. CDR1 is SGHTA, CDR2 FQGNSA, per germline. The CDR3 runs to 16 residues. This chain's CDR3 is CASSDLAGSLNTEAFF. The DNA of the CDR3 is TGTGCCAGCAGCGATTTAGCTGGAAGCCTGAACACTGAAGCTTTCTTT.

The chain joins TRBV6-1 to TRBJ2-4; 11 bases line up with TRBD2. This CDR3 region has 17 residues. The V gene's germline CDR1 is MNHNS and CDR2 SASEGT. Trimming took 6 bases from V and 8 from J; bases not matched to a gene: 15. Here the CDR3 reads CASSENNPSGGLDIQYF. In DNA, the CDR3 is TGTGCCAGCAGCGAAAATAACCCTAGCGGGGGGCTAGACATTCAGTACTTC.

The gene calls are TRBV27 and TRBJ2-4, with 7 nucleotides matching TRBD1. The CDR3 is made up of 14 amino acids. Unmatched junction bases numbered 8, after V lost 5 bases and J lost 7 bases. Germline-derived CDR1 and CDR2 are MNHEY and SMNVEV (reference sequence). The CDR3 nucleotides are TGTGCCAGCAGTGTATACGAGGGGGCGAACATTCAGTACTTC. Its protein product is CASSVYEGANIQYF.

This clonotype showed up just a few times. The CDR3 DNA reads TGCGCCAGCAGCCAAGATCTAGTTCGGACTTACGAGCAGTACGTC. Its protein product is CASSQDLVRTYEQYV. The chain couples TRBV4-1 to TRBJ2-7; a weak D match, TRBD2 (5 bases). The CDR3 contains 15 residues. Germline CDR1 is MGHRA and CDR2 is YSYEKL. V was clipped by 0 bases and J by 4 bases, with 13 bases between them.

The chain combines TRBV7-9 with TRBJ2-5; D gene ambiguous. Between the trimmed V and J ends, which lost 5 bases and 7 bases, there was a span of 23 bases. The germline CDR1 and CDR2 sequences are SEHNR and FQNEAQ (reference sequence). The CDR3 totals 16 residues. The CDR3 loop is CASSGTSYIPRGTQYF. The CDR3 DNA reads as TGTGCCAGCAGCGGAACCTCTTATATTCCCCGCGGGACCCAGTACTTC.

In DNA form, the CDR3 reads TGTGCCAGCAGTAAGGACAGAACTTCTGGAAACACCATATATTTT. As protein: CASSKDRTSGNTIYF. The chain couples TRBV27 to TRBJ1-3; a weak D match, TRBD1 (6 bases). CDR1 MNHEY and CDR2 SMNVEV come from the germline V gene (reference sequence). The CDR3 consists of 15 residues. The V gene lost 5 bases and the J gene lost 1 base, with 12 bases spanning the gap.

This chain joins TRBV7-2 and TRBJ1-1, with 7 bases aligning to TRBD1. CDR3 length equals 19 residues. The germline V gene has CDR1 SGHTA and CDR2 FQGNSA. J lost 5 bases, V lost 5 bases, and 23 bases had no gene match. Here the CDR3 reads CASSPLIGGRSPSGTEAFF. For the CDR3, the DNA is TGTGCCAGCAGCCCTCTCATAGGGGGCAGGAGTCCGTCTGGGACTGAAGCTTTCTTT.

The chain combines TRBV4-1 with TRBJ1-5, with TRBD1 as a possible D gene (6 bases). This CDR3 has 15 amino acids. Germline V gene sequence: CDR1 MGHRA, CDR2 YSYEKL. V lost 4 bases and J 7 bases, leaving 17 bases between the germline ends. This CDR3 is CASSPRTAPRQPQHF. CDR3 nucleotides: TGCGCCAGCAGCCCTCGGACAGCCCCCCGGCAGCCCCAGCATTTT.

Notes on this clonotype: A read error is possible here, since a much larger clone lies one base away. This rearrangement joins TRBV7-4 to TRBJ2-1, with D perhaps matching TRBD1 or TRBD2 (5 bases each). Germline assignment: CDR1 SGHVT and CDR2 SQSDAQ. This CDR3 comprises 12 residues. CDR3 DNA sequence: TGTGCCAGCAGCTTCGGGGCGAATGAGCAGTTATTC. Its protein product is CASSFGANEQLF.

As regards this clonotype: This sequence may be a read error, since a much larger clone differs from it by one base. This chain links TRBV7-8 with TRBJ1-5, with D tentatively TRBD1 (5 bases). Germline V gives CDR1 SGHVS, CDR2 FQNEAQ. This CDR3 has 15 amino acids. Trimming stripped 3 bases from V and 1 base from J, with 10 bases between. The CDR3 sequence: CASSLVQESNQPQHF. CDR3 coding DNA: TGTGCCAGCAGCTTGGTACAGGAGAGCAATCAGCCCCAGCATTTT. Full variable domain (outside the CDR3, taken from reference TRBV7-8 and TRBJ1-5): GAGVSQSPRYKVAKRGQDVALRCDPISGHVSLFWYQQALGQGPEFLTYFQNEAQLDKSGLPSDRFFAERPEGSVSTLKIQRTQQEDSAVYLCASSLVQESNQPQHFGDGTRLSIL.